This record concerns one TCR beta chain sequence. This record belongs to a study of blood T cell repertoires in COVID-19. Study details: PBMCs, B-cell-depleted T cells, or T cells were the source of the cDNA or gDNA that made up the material.

Some clones are missing from TCRdb's copy, which holds only in-frame ones; the method was immunoSEQ multiplex PCR. The repertoire holds tens of thousands of clones, with about four fifths as singletons. From germline, CDR1 is SGHRS and CDR2 YFSETQ. The CDR3 runs 15 residues. Losses at the gene ends were 2 bases for V and 5 bases for J; bases not matched to a gene: 9. This sequence originates from a human donor in a cohort sampled during active COVID-19. The sample was peripheral blood. This chain links TRBV5-1 with TRBJ2-7, with TRBD2 identical over 8 bases. As DNA, the CDR3 is TGCGCCAGCAGCTTTCGGCGGGAGGCCGCGAACGAGCAGTACTTC. Amino acids: CASSFRREAANEQYF.